Listed here are 10 T cell receptor beta chains from one sample, sequenced in a study of blood T cell repertoires in COVID-19 (dated by TCRdb to between 2020 and 2021). Library prep was done by the immunoSEQ multiplex PCR assay. TCRdb's version of the immuneACCESS table is confined to in-frame rearrangements and falls short of the full clone set. An unresolved V gene accounts for under half of the shortfall where checked; the remainder is of unknown origin. This sample lists 150,000 to 200,000 clones; 65% to 85% were detected once. The ten largest clonotypes hold 4.5% to 6.5% of the sample. What was sequenced was peripheral blood. The receptors were sampled from a woman in her 30s with acute or convalescent COVID-19.

This sequence joins TRBV30 and TRBJ2-3, with TRBD1 identical over 7 bases. From germline, CDR1 is GTSNPN and CDR2 SVGIG (reference sequence). The CDR3 loop spans 13 amino acids. V shed 5 bases and J 1 base; nucleotides not matched to a gene: 3. The CDR3 loop is CAWDRAGTDTQYF. CDR3 nucleotide sequence: TGTGCCTGGGACAGGGCGGGCACAGATACGCAGTATTTT. Together with reference TRBV30 and TRBJ2-3, the CDR3 gives the full variable domain: SQTIHQWPATLVQPVGSPLSLECTVEGTSNPNLYWYRQAAGRGLQLLFYSVGIGQISSEVPQNLSASRPQDRQFILSSKKLLLSDSGFYLCAWDRAGTDTQYFGPGTRLTVL.

This clone was counted only a few times. The gene calls are TRBV7-6 and TRBJ2-7, with 8 bases lining up with TRBD2. Germline CDR1 reads SGHVS; CDR2 reads FNYEAQ. V lost 0 bases to trimming and J lost 5 bases; unmatched junction nucleotides: 6. This CDR3 has 15 residues. DNA for the CDR3: TGTGCCAGCAGCTTAGCCCCGGGAGGGTCCCACGAGCAGTACTTC. Its protein product is CASSLAPGGSHEQYF. The full variable domain, rest sourced from reference TRBV7-6 and TRBJ2-7, is GAGVSQSPRYKVTKRGQDVALRCDPISGHVSLYWYRQALGQGPEFLTYFNYEAQQDKSGLPNDRFSAERPEGSISTLTIQRTEQRDSAMYRCASSLAPGGSHEQYFGPGTRLTVT.

The chain combines TRBV27 with TRBJ1-5, with D possibly TRBD1 on 5 matching bases. Trimming cost V 2 bases and J 0 bases, with 11 bases left between them. Germline V lookup: CDR1 MNHEY, CDR2 SMNVEV (reference sequence). This CDR3 has 16 amino acids. The CDR3: CASSLRGRVSNQPQHF. CDR3 bases: TGTGCCAGCAGTTTAAGGGGCAGGGTTAGCAATCAGCCCCAGCATTTT.

The chain combines TRBV7-2 with TRBJ1-5, with D possibly being TRBD1 (5 bases). Per the germline V gene, CDR1 is SGHTA and CDR2 is FQGNSA. This CDR3 is 14 amino acids long. Trimming took 5 bases from V and 0 from J, leaving 8 bases between them. In DNA, the CDR3 is TGTGCCAGCAGCCATGACAGTAGCAATCAGCCCCAGCATTTT. This translates into CASSHDSSNQPQHF.

V and J are TRBV28 and TRBJ1-5; a weak D match, TRBD1 (5 bases). The CDR3 contains 15 residues. Germline values: CDR1 MDHEN, CDR2 SYDVKM. Trimming left V 5 bases short and J 4 bases short, with 15 bases between. CDR3 loop: CASSPSLGPNQPQHF. DNA for the CDR3: TGTGCCAGCAGTCCTTCCCTGGGGCCTAATCAGCCCCAGCATTTT.

The chain employs TRBV5-4 and TRBJ1-1; TRBD1 matches 7 bases. Trimming cost V 4 bases and J 3 bases; bases outside gene matches: 6. This CDR3 has 14 residues. The V gene's germline CDR1 is SGHNT and CDR2 YYREEE (reference sequence). CDR3 sequence reads: CASSSRGLYTEAFF. DNA of the CDR3: TGTGCCAGCAGCAGTAGGGGGCTTTACACTGAAGCTTTCTTT.

This chain links TRBV7-9 with TRBJ2-3; 7 bases line up with TRBD2. This CDR3 comprises 16 residues. Trimming at V came to 5 bases and at J to 2 bases, leaving 10 bases not matched to a gene. Germline CDR1 is SEHNR and CDR2 is FQNEAQ (reference sequence). CDR3 sequence: CASSPGLAADTDTQYF. The CDR3 DNA reads TGTGCCAGCAGCCCGGGTCTAGCGGCCGACACAGATACGCAGTATTTT.

The DNA of the CDR3 is TGTGCCAGCAGCGAACAACAGGGGGCGGGGAATTCACCCCTCCACTTT. The encoded protein is CASSEQQGAGNSPLHF. The chain is built from TRBV13 and TRBJ1-6; 9 nucleotides match TRBD1. The germline gives CDR1 PRHDT, CDR2 FYEKMQ (reference sequence). The CDR3 contains 16 residues. The ends lost 5 bases at V and 7 bases at J; junction bases unmatched: 9.

The rearrangement links TRBV7-8 to TRBJ2-7; TRBD1 agrees at 10 bases. The germline gives CDR1 SGHVS, CDR2 FQNEAQ. Trimming took 5 bases from V and 7 from J; bases not matched to a gene: 14. The CDR3 totals 16 residues. This CDR3 reads CASSRYTRDRGGEQYF. For the CDR3, the DNA is TGTGCCAGCAGCCGATATACCAGGGACAGGGGAGGAGAGCAGTACTTC.

J is TRBJ1-2 and V is TRBV10-1; D is undetermined. V was pared by 5 bases and J by 1 base, with 11 bases between. The CDR3 has 14 amino acids. CDR1 and CDR2 from the germline V gene are WNHNN and SYGVQD (reference sequence). The CDR3 protein is CASSPGAINYGYTF. CDR3 DNA sequence: TGCGCCAGCAGTCCGGGAGCTATTAACTATGGCTACACCTTC.